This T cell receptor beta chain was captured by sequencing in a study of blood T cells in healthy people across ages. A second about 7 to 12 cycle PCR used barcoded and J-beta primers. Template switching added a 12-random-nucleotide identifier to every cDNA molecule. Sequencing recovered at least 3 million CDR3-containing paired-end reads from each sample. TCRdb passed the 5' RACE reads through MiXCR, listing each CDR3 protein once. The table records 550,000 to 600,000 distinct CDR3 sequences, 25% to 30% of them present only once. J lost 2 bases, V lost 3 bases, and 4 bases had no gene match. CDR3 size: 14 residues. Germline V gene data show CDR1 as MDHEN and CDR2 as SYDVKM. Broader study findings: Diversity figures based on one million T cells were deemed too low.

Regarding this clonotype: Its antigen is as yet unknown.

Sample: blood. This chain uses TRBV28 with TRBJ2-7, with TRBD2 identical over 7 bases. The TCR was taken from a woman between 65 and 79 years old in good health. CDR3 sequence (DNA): TGTGCCAGCAGTTTTAGTCGGGGGGCCTACGAGCAGTACTTC. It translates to CASSFSRGAYEQYF. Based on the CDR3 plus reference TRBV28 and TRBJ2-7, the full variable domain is DVKVTQSSRYLVKRTGEKVFLECVQDMDHENMFWYRQDPGLGLRLIYFSYDVKMKEKGDIPEGYSVSREKKERFSLILESASTNQTSMYLCASSFSRGAYEQYFGPGTRLTVT.